This note documents a single T cell receptor (beta chain) sequence. These data originate in a study of blood T cell repertoires in COVID-19. The CDR3 loop spans 14 amino acids. Trimming removed 2 bases from V and 7 bases from J, with 12 bases in between. Germline V gene sequence: CDR1 WNHNN, CDR2 SYGVQD (reference sequence). Measured with immunoSEQ multiplex PCR; TCRdb has only the in-frame clones, and not every one. This sample yields some 150,000 clones, of which around 82% are seen a single time; 10% to 15% belongs to the top ten. This sequence was found in a man aged 60-69 years with active or convalescent COVID-19. Material for sequencing was peripheral blood. This chain uses TRBV10-1 with TRBJ1-5; D is uncertain. CDR3: CASSEHGGWQPQHF. The CDR3 region has the DNA TGCGCCAGCAGTGAGCACGGCGGGTGGCAGCCCCAGCATTTT.